The source of this T cell receptor beta chain is a study of OX40 agonist ivuxolimab in advanced cancers. Patients with a history of autoimmune disease or on systemic immunosuppression were excluded. Using immunoSEQ multiplex PCR, the repertoire was profiled, and TCRdb retains in-frame clones only, with some absent. Among 60,000 to 70,000 clones listed, roughly nine tenths were seen once. Study results and caveats: Both CD4+ and CD8+ T cell populations in blood had undergone clonal expansion by week 6 at 0.1 to 3.0 mg/kg.

J gave up 8 bases and V 2 bases, and 6 bases lay outside the gene matches. CDR3 length: 15 residues. The germline V gene encodes CDR1 MNHEY and CDR2 SMNVEV (reference sequence). With regard to this clone: Its antigen remains unknown.

This clonotype was obtained from an adult with an advanced solid tumor such as melanoma, head and neck, liver or kidney cancer. The chain employs TRBV27 and TRBJ1-4; 9 bases line up with TRBD1. Sequences were derived from CD4+ or CD8+ T cells sorted from blood, sampled in a trial of the OX40 agonist ivuxolimab. The DNA for the CDR3 is TGTGCCAGCAGTTTAGGGACAGGGCTTGGAGAAAAACTGTTTTTT. It translates to CASSLGTGLGEKLFF.